This section outlines one T cell receptor beta chain sequence together with its context. The antigen is unknown. Trimming stripped 2 bases from V and 7 bases from J, with 11 bases between. CDR1 MDHEN and CDR2 SYDVKM come from the germline V gene. The CDR3 runs 13 residues. PCR amplification relied on 60 Vbeta primers (plus 13 Jbeta primers). Using immunoSEQ multiplex PCR, the repertoire was profiled, and TCRdb retains in-frame clones only, with some absent. The sample has 200,000 to 250,000 clones, approximately 82% seen once. This sample is part of a study of cytomegalovirus exposure and HLA in healthy donors. Study outcomes and limitations: There were over 150 TCR beta chains listed as cytomegalovirus-associated. In an earlier analysis, in about 530 donors, most V segments appeared productive either ~90% or ~30% of the time. TCR beta sequences numbering roughly 18,000 were associated with HLA alleles at 0.05 false discovery rate in a later analysis.

The genes are TRBV28 and TRBJ1-2, with D possibly being TRBD1 (5 bases). The specimen sequenced was PBMCs. The sequence was collected from a man aged 18 to 29 in good health and CMV-seronegative. CDR3: CASSLGRVGGYTF. The CDR3 DNA reads TGTGCCAGCAGTTTAGGCAGGGTCGGTGGCTACACCTTC.